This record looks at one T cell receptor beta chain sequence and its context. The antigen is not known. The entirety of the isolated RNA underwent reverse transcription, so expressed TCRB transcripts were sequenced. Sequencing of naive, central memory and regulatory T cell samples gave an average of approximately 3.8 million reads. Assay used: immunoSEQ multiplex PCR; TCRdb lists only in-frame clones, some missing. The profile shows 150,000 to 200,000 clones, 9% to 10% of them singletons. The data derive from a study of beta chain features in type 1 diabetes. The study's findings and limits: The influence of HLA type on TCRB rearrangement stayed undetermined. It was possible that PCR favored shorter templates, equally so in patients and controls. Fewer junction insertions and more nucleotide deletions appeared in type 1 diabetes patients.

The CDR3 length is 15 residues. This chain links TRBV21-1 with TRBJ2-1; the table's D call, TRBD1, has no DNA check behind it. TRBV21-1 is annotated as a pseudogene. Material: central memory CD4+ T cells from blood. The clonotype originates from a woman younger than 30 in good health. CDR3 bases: TGTGCCAGCAGCACGGACAGGGCCACCTACAATGAGCAGTTCTTC. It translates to CASSTDRATYNEQFF.